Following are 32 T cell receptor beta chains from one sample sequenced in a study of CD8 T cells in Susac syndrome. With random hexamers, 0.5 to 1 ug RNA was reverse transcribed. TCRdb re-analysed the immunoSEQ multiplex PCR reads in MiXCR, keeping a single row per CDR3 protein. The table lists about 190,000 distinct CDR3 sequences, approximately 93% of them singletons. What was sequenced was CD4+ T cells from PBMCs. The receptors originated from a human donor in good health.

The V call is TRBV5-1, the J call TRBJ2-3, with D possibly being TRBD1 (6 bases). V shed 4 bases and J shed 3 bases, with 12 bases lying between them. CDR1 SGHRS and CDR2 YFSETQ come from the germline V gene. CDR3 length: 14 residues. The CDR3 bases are TGCGCCAGCAGCCCCACAGGGCTGACAGATACGCAGTATTTT. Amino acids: CASSPTGLTDTQYF.

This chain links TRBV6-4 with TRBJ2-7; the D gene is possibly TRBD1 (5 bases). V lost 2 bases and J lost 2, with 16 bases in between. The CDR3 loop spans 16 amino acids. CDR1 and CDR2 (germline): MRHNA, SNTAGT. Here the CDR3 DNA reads TGTGCCAGCAGTGACGATTCAGGGTCACTAACCTACGAGCAGTACTTC. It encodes CASSDDSGSLTYEQYF.

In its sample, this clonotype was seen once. The CDR3 DNA follows: TGTGCCAGCAGCCCAGGACAGGGGTGGGACACCATATATTTT. Amino acids: CASSPGQGWDTIYF. V is TRBV7-2 and J is TRBJ1-3; 9 nucleotides line up with TRBD1. V lost 5 bases to trimming and J lost 8 bases; unmatched junction nucleotides: 7. CDR1 is SGHTA and CDR2 is FQGNSA in the germline V gene. The CDR3 has 14 amino acids.

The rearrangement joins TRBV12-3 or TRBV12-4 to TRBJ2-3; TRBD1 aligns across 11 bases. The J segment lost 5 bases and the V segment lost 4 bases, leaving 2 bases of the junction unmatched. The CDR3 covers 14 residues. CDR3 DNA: TGTGCCAGCAGTTCGGACAGGGGGCAAGATACGCAGTATTTT. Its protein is CASSSDRGQDTQYF.

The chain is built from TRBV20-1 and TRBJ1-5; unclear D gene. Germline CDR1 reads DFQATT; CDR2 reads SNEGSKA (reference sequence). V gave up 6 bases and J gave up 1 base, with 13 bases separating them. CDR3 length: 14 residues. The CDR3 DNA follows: TGCAGTGCCTCGGGGTCAAGAAGCAATCAGCCCCAGCATTTT. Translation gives CSASGSRSNQPQHF.

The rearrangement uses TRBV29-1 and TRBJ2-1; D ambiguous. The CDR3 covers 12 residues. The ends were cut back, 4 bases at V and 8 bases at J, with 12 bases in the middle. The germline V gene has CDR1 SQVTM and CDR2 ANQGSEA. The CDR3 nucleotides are TGCAGCGTTGGCAGCTGGAGAGATGAGCAGTTCTTC. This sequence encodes CSVGSWRDEQFF.

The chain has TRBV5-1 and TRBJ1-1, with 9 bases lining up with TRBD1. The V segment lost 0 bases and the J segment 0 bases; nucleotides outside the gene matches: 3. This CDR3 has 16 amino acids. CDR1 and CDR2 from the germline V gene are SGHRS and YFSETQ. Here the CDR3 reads CASSLGTGVMNTEAFF. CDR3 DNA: TGCGCCAGCAGCTTGGGGACAGGGGTCATGAACACTGAAGCTTTCTTT.

The CDR3 DNA is TGCGCCAGCAGTCCCGGGCTAGCGGGGCGGGAGACCCAGTACTTC. Translating gives CASSPGLAGRETQYF. The J gene is TRBJ2-5, the V gene TRBV5-1; the match to TRBD2 covers 9 bases. V gave up 5 bases and J gave up 5 bases; unmatched junction bases: 10. The CDR3 spans 15 residues. Germline V lookup: CDR1 SGHRS, CDR2 YFSETQ. Supplemented by reference TRBV5-1 and TRBJ2-5, the full variable domain reads KAGVTQTPRYLIKTRGQQVTLSCSPISGHRSVSWYQQTPGQGLQFLFEYFSETQRNKGNFPGRFSGRQFSNSRSEMNVSTLELGDSALYLCASSPGLAGRETQYFGPGTRLLVL.

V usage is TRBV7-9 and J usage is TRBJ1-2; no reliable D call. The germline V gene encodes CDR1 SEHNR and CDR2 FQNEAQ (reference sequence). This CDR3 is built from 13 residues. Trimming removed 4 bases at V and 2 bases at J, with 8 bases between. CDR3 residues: CASSSTENYGYTF. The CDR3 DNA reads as TGTGCCAGCAGCTCAACTGAGAACTATGGCTACACCTTC.

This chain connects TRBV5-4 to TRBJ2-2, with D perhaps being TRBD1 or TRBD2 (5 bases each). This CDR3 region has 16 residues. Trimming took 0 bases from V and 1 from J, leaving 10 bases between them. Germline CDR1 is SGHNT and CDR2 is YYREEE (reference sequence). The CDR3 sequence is CASSLAAGRNTGELFF. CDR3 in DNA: TGTGCCAGCAGCTTGGCAGCAGGGAGGAACACCGGGGAGCTGTTTTTT. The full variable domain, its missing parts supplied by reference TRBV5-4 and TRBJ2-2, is ETGVTQSPTHLIKTRGQQVTLRCSSQSGHNTVSWYQQALGQGPQFIFQYYREEENGRGNFPPRFSGLQFPNYSSELNVNALELDDSALYLCASSLAAGRNTGELFFGEGSRLTVL.

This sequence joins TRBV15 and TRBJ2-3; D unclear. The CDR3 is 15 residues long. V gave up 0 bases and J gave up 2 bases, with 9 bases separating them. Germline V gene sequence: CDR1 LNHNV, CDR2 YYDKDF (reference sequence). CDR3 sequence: CATSRDRSATDTQYF. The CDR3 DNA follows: TGTGCCACCAGCAGAGACCGATCGGCCACAGATACGCAGTATTTT.

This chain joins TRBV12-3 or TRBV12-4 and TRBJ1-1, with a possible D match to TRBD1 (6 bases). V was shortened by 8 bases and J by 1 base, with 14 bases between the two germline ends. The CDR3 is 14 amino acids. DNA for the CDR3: TGTGCCAGCGTCCAGGGGAGTACGAACACTGAAGCTTTCTTT. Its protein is CASVQGSTNTEAFF.

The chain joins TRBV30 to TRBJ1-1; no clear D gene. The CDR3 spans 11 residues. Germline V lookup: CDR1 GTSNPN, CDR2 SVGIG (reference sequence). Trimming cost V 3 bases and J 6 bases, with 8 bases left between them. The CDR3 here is CAWRVVAEAFF. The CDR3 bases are TGTGCCTGGAGGGTGGTGGCTGAAGCTTTCTTT.

The CDR3 DNA follows: TGCAGTGCTCGCGGGACTAGCGGGGTCCTCAATGAGCAGTTCTTC. It specifies CSARGTSGVLNEQFF. The J gene is TRBJ2-1, the V gene TRBV20-1, with 13 bases matching TRBD2. In germline, CDR1 is DFQATT, CDR2 SNEGSKA (reference sequence). The CDR3 extends over 15 amino acids. With V trimmed by 5 bases and J by 6 bases, 7 bases remained unmatched.

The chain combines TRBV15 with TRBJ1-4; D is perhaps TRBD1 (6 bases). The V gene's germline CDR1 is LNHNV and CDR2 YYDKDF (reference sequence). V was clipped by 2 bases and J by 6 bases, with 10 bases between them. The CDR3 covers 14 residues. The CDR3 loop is CATSRTGPDEKLFF. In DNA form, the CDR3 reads TGTGCCACCAGCAGAACAGGGCCCGATGAAAAACTGTTTTTT.

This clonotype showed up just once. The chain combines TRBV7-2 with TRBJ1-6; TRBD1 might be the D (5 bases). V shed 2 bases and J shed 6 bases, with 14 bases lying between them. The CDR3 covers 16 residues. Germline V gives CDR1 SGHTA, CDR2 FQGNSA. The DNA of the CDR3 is TGTGCCAGCAGCTTATACCCCCAGGGTGTTAATTCACCCCTCCACTTT. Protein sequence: CASSLYPQGVNSPLHF.

This CDR3 is CASSQVRGYEQYF. The CDR3 nucleotides read TGTGCCAGCAGCCAAGTGCGGGGGTACGAGCAGTACTTC. The chain uses TRBV3-1 and TRBJ2-7, with 7 bases matching TRBD2. The V segment lost 1 base and the J segment 4 bases; nucleotides outside the gene matches: 1. CDR1 and CDR2 from the germline V gene are LGHDT and YNNKEL (reference sequence). This CDR3 spans 13 amino acids.

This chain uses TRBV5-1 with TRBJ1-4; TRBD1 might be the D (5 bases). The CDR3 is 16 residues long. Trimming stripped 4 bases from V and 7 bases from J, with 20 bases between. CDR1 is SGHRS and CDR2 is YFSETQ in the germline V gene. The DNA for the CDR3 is TGCGCCAGCAGCCCTGCATTGCGGCAGGGCACTGAAAAACTGTTTTTT. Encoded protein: CASSPALRQGTEKLFF.

CDR3 nucleotides: TGTGCCAGCGATGATGGCACTTATCAGCCCCAGCATTTT. Protein product: CASDDGTYQPQHF. The V and J genes are TRBV2 and TRBJ1-5; D is uncertain. CDR1 is SNHLY, CDR2 FYNNEI, per germline. The V end was cut by 8 bases, the J end by 5 bases, with 13 bases between. This CDR3 spans 13 amino acids.

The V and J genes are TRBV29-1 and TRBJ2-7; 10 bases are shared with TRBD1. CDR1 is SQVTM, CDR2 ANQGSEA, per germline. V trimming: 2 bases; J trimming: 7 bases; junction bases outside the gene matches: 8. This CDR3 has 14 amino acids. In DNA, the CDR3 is TGCAGCGTTGAAACTCTTGGACAGGGGGGGGAGCAGTACTTC. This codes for CSVETLGQGGEQYF.

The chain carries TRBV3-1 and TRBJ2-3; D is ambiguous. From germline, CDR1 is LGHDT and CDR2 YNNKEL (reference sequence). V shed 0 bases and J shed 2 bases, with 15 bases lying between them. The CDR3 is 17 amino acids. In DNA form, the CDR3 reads TGTGCCAGCAGCCAAGAGGCTGTGTGGGATTTCACAGATACGCAGTATTTT. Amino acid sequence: CASSQEAVWDFTDTQYF.

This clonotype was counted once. The CDR3 loop reads CASHGRTYEQYF. In nucleotides, the CDR3 is TGTGCCAGCCACGGGCGGACCTACGAGCAGTACTTC. The chain couples TRBV5-6 to TRBJ2-7; D unclear. Per germline, CDR1 SGHDT and CDR2 YYEEEE. Trimming took off 7 bases at V and 2 bases at J, with 10 bases between the two ends. The CDR3 is 12 residues long.

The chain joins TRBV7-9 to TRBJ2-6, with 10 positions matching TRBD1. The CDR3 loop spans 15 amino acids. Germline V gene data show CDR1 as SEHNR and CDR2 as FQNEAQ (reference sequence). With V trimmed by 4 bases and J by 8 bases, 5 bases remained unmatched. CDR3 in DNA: TGTGCCAGCAGCTCCGGACAGGGGGGTTCCAACGTCCTGACTTTC. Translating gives CASSSGQGGSNVLTF. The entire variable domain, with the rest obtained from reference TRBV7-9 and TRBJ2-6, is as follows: DTGVSQNPRHKITKRGQNVTFRCDPISEHNRLYWYRQTLGQGPEFLTYFQNEAQLEKSRLLSDRFSAERPKGSFSTLEIQRTEQGDSAMYLCASSSGQGGSNVLTFGAGSRLTVL.

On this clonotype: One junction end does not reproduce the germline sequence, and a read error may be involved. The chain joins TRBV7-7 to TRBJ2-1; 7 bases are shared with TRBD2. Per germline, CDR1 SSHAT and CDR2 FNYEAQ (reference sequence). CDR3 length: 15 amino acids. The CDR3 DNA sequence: TGTGCTAGCAGCCCTGGCTACGGGGGGTACAATGAGCAGTTCTTC. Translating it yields CASSPGYGGYNEQFF.

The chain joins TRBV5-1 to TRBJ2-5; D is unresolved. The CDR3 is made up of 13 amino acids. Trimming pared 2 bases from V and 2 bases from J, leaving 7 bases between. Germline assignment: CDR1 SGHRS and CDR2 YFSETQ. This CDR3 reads CASSFAEQETQYF. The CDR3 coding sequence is TGCGCCAGCAGCTTTGCGGAACAAGAGACCCAGTACTTC.

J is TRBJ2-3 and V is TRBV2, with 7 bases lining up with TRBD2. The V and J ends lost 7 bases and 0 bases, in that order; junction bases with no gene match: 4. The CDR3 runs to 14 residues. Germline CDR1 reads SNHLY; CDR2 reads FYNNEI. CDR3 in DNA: TGTGCCAGCACGAGCGGGGCCAGCACAGATACGCAGTATTTT. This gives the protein CASTSGASTDTQYF.

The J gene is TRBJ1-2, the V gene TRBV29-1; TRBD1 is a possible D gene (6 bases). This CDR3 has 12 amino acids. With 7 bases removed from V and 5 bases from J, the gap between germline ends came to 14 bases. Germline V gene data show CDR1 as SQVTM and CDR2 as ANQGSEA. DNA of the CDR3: TGCAGCGCCCGGGACATGGAATATGGCTACACCTTC. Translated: CSARDMEYGYTF.

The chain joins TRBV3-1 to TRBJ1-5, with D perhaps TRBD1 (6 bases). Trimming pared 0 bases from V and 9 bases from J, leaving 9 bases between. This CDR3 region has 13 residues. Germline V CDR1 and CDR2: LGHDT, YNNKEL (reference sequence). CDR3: CASSQDIQGPQHF. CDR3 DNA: TGTGCCAGCAGCCAAGATATACAGGGGCCCCAGCATTTT. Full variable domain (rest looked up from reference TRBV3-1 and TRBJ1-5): DTAVSQTPKYLVTQMGNDKSIKCEQNLGHDTMYWYKQDSKKFLKIMFSYNNKELIINETVPNRFSPKSPDKAHLNLHINSLELGDSAVYFCASSQDIQGPQHFGDGTRLSIL.

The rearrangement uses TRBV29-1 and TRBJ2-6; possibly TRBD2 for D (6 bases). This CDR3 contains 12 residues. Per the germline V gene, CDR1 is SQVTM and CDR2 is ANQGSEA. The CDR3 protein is CGGKTGANVLTF. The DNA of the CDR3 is TGCGGGGGGAAGACTGGGGCCAACGTCCTGACTTTC.

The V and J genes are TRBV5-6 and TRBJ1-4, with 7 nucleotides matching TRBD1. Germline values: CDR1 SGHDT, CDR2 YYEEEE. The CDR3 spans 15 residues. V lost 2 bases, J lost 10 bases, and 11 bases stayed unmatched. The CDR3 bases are TGTGCCAGCAGCTTCAGGACAGGCTATCAGGGAAAACTGTTTTTT. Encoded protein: CASSFRTGYQGKLFF. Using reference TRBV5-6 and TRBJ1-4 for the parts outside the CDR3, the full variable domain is DAGVTQSPTHLIKTRGQQVTLRCSPKSGHDTVSWYQQALGQGPQFIFQYYEEEERQRGNFPDRFSGHQFPNYSSELNVNALLLGDSALYLCASSFRTGYQGKLFFGSGTQLSVL.

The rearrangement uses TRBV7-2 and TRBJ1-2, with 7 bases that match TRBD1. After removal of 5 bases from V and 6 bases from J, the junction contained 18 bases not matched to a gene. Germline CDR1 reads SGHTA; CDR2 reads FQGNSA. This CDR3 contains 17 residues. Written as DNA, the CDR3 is TGTGCCAGCAGCCGTGTTGGGAGGGGGCGGGATGAGGATGGCTACACCTTC. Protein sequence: CASSRVGRGRDEDGYTF. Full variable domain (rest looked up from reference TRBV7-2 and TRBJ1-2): GAGVSQSPSNKVTEKGKDVELRCDPISGHTALYWYRQSLGQGLEFLIYFQGNSAPDKSGLPSDRFSAERTGGSVSTLTIQRTQQEDSAVYLCASSRVGRGRDEDGYTFGSGTRLTVV.

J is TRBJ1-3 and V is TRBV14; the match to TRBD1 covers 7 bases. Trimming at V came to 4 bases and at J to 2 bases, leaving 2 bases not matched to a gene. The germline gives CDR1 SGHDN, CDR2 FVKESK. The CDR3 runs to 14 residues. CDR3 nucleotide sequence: TGTGCCAGCAGCCCGACAGGGACTGGAAACACCATATATTTT. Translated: CASSPTGTGNTIYF. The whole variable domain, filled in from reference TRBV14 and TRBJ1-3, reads EAGVTQFPSHSVIEKGQTVTLRCDPISGHDNLYWYRRVMGKEIKFLLHFVKESKQDESGMPNNRFLAERTGGTYSTLKVQPAELEDSGVYFCASSPTGTGNTIYFGEGSWLTVV.